These T cell receptor beta chains were read from a single sample in a study of blood T cell repertoires in COVID-19. The method was immunoSEQ multiplex PCR; TCRdb's version includes in-frame clones alone and lacks a portion of them. Here the sample spans some 340,000 clones, approximately 81% being singletons. The material sequenced was peripheral blood. These receptors came from a woman between 18 and 29 years old with acute or convalescent COVID-19. Both conserved end residues are part of each CDR3. Fields, in order: clone size, D gene, V gene, J gene, CDR3 DNA, CDR3 protein. D genes are given only for firm matches. Some rows mark clone size as missing; the rest say once, few, many or name a class of expanded clone.

>NA|NA|TRBV27|TRBJ1-2
TGTGCCAGCAGTTGGGGGGTAGGGGCAAATGGCTACACCTTC
CASSWGVGANGYTF
>NA|NA|TRBV28|TRBJ1-4
TGTGCCAGCAGTTTTGGAGGGGCTAATGAAAAACTGTTTTTT
CASSFGGANEKLFF
>once|NA|TRBV19|TRBJ1-2
TGTGCCAGTAGCCTCGTTGGGGGGGCGCCCGGCTACACCTTC
CASSLVGGAPGYTF
>NA|NA|TRBV29-1|TRBJ2-3
TGCAGCGTTGAAGGTAGCGCATTTAACACAGATACGCAGTATTTT
CSVEGSAFNTDTQYF
>NA|TRBD2|TRBV6-6|TRBJ2-1
TGTGCCAGCAGTTCGGGACTAGCGGTCTACAATGAGCAGTTCTTC
CASSSGLAVYNEQFF
>NA|NA|TRBV9|TRBJ1-2
TGTGCCAGCAGCCCAGGTCCCGCGTATGGCTACACCTTC
CASSPGPAYGYTF
>NA|NA|TRBV7-8|TRBJ1-6
TGTGCCAGCAGCTCCAGAGTCAGGGGCGAGAATTCACCCCTCCACTTT
CASSSRVRGENSPLHF
>NA|TRBD2|TRBV12-5|TRBJ2-1
TGTGCTAGTGGTTTGGTACCGGCGGGAGGCTTGTACAATGAGCAGTTCTTC
CASGLVPAGGLYNEQFF
>NA|NA|TRBV6-5|TRBJ2-2
TGTGCCAGCAGTTACCCGACAGGGAACACCGGGGAGCTGTTTTTT
CASSYPTGNTGELFF
>NA|NA|TRBV19|TRBJ1-5
TGTGCCACTACAGGCGGGGTGGTGCTAGATCAGCCCCAGCATTTT
CATTGGVVLDQPQHF
>NA|TRBD1|TRBV4-1|TRBJ1-1
TGCGCCAGCAGTCGCGACGACAGGGATGGTGAAGCTTTCTTT
CASSRDDRDGEAFF
>NA|NA|TRBV9|TRBJ1-1
TGTGCCAGCAGTTTGGACCCCAGGGGAGGGACTGAAGCTTTCTTT
CASSLDPRGGTEAFF
>NA|TRBD1|TRBV11-2|TRBJ1-2
TGTGCCAGCAGTTTAACAGGGGATGGCTACACCTTC
CASSLTGDGYTF
>NA|NA|TRBV19|TRBJ1-3
TGTGCCAGTACCCTGGACAGATATGGAAACACCATATATTTT
CASTLDRYGNTIYF
>NA|TRBD1|TRBV7-2|TRBJ2-7
TGTGCCAGCAGCTTGGACAGGGTTTTTGACTACGAGCAGTACTTC
CASSLDRVFDYEQYF
>few|NA|TRBV5-1|TRBJ2-7
TGCGCCAGCAGCCCCGGGTCCGGGACTTCCCTCTACGAGCAGTACTTC
CASSPGSGTSLYEQYF
>NA|NA|TRBV6-5|TRBJ1-2
TGTGCCGGCCAGACAGGACTGCACTATGGCTACACCTTC
CAGQTGLHYGYTF
>NA|TRBD2|TRBV6-5|TRBJ2-7
TGTGCCAGCAGTATAGCGGGGGAGTACGAGCAGTACTTC
CASSIAGEYEQYF
>few|TRBD1|TRBV27|TRBJ2-7
TGTGCCAGCAGCGACAGGGTTTACGAGCAGTACTTC
CASSDRVYEQYF
>NA|TRBD1|TRBV9|TRBJ1-2
TGTGCCAGCAGCGTAGTGACAGGGCATGGCTACACCTTC
CASSVVTGHGYTF
>NA|NA|TRBV21-1|TRBJ1-5
TGTGCCAGCAGCGATAGGGGGCAGGGCAATCAGCCCCAGCATTTT
CASSDRGQGNQPQHF
>NA|NA|TRBV27|TRBJ2-5
TGTGCCAGCAGTCCGAAACAGGAGAGTCCACAAGAGACCCAGTACTTC
CASSPKQESPQETQYF
>NA|NA|TRBV12-3/TRBV12-4|TRBJ1-2
TGTGCCAGCAGTTTAGACAGGTTCACCTTC
CASSLDRFTF
>NA|NA|TRBV2|TRBJ2-3
TGTGCCAGCAGTGACGGACAGACAGATACGCAGTATTTT
CASSDGQTDTQYF
>NA|NA|TRBV30|TRBJ1-1
TGTGCCTGGAGTGTAAGTAGGACTTTTAAGTACACTGAAGCTTTCTTT
CAWSVSRTFKYTEAFF
>NA|TRBD1|TRBV7-2|TRBJ2-5
TGTGCCAGCAGCGTCAACAGGGGAAAAGAGACCCAGTACTTC
CASSVNRGKETQYF
>NA|TRBD1|TRBV19|TRBJ1-5
TGTGCCAGTAGTAGGTGGGACAGTTACAATCAGCCCCAGCATTTT
CASSRWDSYNQPQHF
>NA|NA|TRBV9|TRBJ2-2
TGTGCCAGCAGCGTAGAGGTAGGGGCGGGATCCGCCGGGGAGCTGTTTTTT
CASSVEVGAGSAGELFF